The source of this T cell receptor beta chain is a study of read filtering for tumor transcriptome and immune sequencing. Study details: R-ISS stage counts were roughly 8 for I, roughly 15 for II, about seven for III.

The library was built from about 370 ng RNA with molecular barcoded adaptors for alpha/delta and beta/gamma chains. Each CDR3 protein is one row after TCRdb ran MiXCR on the reads. The sample lists some 130,000 distinct CDR3 sequences, about an eighth occurring once. Study conclusions and caveats: Roughly four fifths of IR-seq clonotypes had one read, totaling around 3.4% of reads; RNA-seq: approximately 73% and 42%. Without single-read clonotypes, shared clonotype proportions correlated more between IR-seq and RNA-seq.

Turning to this clonotype: Its target is unknown. Possible read error: a much larger clone is one base away.

The CDR3 has 14 amino acids. The germline CDR1 and CDR2 sequences are MNHNY and SVGAGI (reference sequence). The ends lost 9 bases at V and 9 bases at J; junction bases unmatched: 15. The rearrangement uses TRBV6-6 and TRBJ2-7, with 9 bases fitting TRBD1. The sequenced sample consisted of a population of CD138-negative cells sorted from bone marrow. This TCR came from a donor at least 40 years old with multiple myeloma. For the CDR3, the DNA is TGTGCCAGTCGCTTTGGACAGGGGAAAGGCGGGCAGTACTTC. Amino acid sequence: CASRFGQGKGGQYF.